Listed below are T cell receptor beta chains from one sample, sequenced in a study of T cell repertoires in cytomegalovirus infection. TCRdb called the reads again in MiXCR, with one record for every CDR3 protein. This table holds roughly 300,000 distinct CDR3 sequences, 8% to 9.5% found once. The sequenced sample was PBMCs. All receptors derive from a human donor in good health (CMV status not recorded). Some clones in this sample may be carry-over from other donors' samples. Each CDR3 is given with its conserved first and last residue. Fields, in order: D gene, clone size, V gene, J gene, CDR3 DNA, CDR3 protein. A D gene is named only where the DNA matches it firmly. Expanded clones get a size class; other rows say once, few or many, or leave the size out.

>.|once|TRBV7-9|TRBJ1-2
TGTGCCAGCAGCTTAGCGGCCGGATATCCCTCTAACTATGGCTACACCTTC
CASSLAAGYPSNYGYTF
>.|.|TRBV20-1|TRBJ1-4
TGCAGTGCTAGAGTAAGGGGACGAGAAGAAAAACTGTTTTTT
CSARVRGREEKLFF
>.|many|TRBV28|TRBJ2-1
TGTGCCAGCAGTTTAGCAGGGTCCCCCTCCTACAATGAGCAGTTCTTC
CASSLAGSPSYNEQFF
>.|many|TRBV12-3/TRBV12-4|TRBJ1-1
TGTGCCAGCAGCCGGACCGAGAACACTGAAGCTTTCTTT
CASSRTENTEAFF
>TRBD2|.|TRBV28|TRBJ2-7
TGTGCCAGCATTATTCCGGGACTACCGTCCTACGAGCAGTACTTC
CASIIPGLPSYEQYF
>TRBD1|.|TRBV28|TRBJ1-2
TGTGCCAGCACCAAAGCGGACAGGGTATGGTATGGCTACACCTTC
CASTKADRVWYGYTF
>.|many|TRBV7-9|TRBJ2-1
TGTGCCAGCAGCGTCCGGACGAATGAGCAGTTCTTC
CASSVRTNEQFF
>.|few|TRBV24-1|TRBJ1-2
TGTGCCACCAGTGATAATTACGGCTACACCTTC
CATSDNYGYTF
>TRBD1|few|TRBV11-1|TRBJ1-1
TGTGCCAGCAGCGATTGGGACAGGGGGCTGAACACTGAAGCTTTCTTT
CASSDWDRGLNTEAFF
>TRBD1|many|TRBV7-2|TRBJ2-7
TGTGCCAGCGCAACTATAGGGGGCCCCTACGAGCAGTACTTC
CASATIGGPYEQYF
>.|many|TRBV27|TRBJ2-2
TGTGCCAGCAGTTTATCAGTCCCCCCAGCCACCGGGGAGCTGTTTTTT
CASSLSVPPATGELFF
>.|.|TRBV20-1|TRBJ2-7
TGCAGTGCTCCCCTCCGTCCCGGGTCCGGGGACGAGCAGTACTTC
CSAPLRPGSGDEQYF
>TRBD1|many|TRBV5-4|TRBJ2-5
TGTGCCAGCAGCCCGTCGGGGACAGGGTTTGGGGAAGAGACCCAGTACTTC
CASSPSGTGFGEETQYF
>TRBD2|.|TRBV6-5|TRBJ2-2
TGTGCCAGCAGTTCACTAGCGGGGGGGAGCGGGGAGCTGTTTTTT
CASSSLAGGSGELFF
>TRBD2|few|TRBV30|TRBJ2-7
TGTGCCTGGAGTCTCTCGGGAGGTTCCCTCGAGCAGTACTTC
CAWSLSGGSLEQYF
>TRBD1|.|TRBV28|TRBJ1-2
TGTGCCAGCAGTTTAAGGGGGACAGGGGACTATGGCTACACCTTC
CASSLRGTGDYGYTF
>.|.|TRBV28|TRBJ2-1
TGTGCCAGCAAAGGGGGATATGAGCAGTTCTTC
CASKGGYEQFF
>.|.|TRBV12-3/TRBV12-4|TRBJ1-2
TGTGCCAGCAGTTTAGGAGAAGAGACTAACTATGGCTACACCTTC
CASSLGEETNYGYTF
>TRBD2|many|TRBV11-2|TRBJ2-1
TGTGCCAGCAGCTTAGCCCCTAGCGGGGGGGCGAATGAGCAGTTCTTC
CASSLAPSGGANEQFF
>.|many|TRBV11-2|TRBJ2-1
TGTGCCAGCAGCCCTTCAACAGGGTACCGAAACTACAATGAGCAGTTCTTC
CASSPSTGYRNYNEQFF
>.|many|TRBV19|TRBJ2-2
TGTGCCAGTAGTCCCCTCAAGGTGCTGGGCACCGGGGAGCTGTTTTTT
CASSPLKVLGTGELFF
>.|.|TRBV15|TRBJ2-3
TGTGCCACCAGCAGAGACAAGCCGCCCACAGATACGCAGTATTTT
CATSRDKPPTDTQYF
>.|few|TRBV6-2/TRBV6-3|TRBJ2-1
TGTGCCAGCAGCGGAATTTATGAGCAGTTCTTC
CASSGIYEQFF
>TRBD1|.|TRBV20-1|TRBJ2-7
TGCAGTGCTAGAGATCCGGGACAGATAAGCTACGAGCAGTACTTC
CSARDPGQISYEQYF